These 27 T cell receptor beta chains came from one sample sequenced in a study of metastatic and nonmetastatic thyroid tumors. Nobody among the patients had been given any treatment before thyroid surgery. TCRdb re-processed the PCR reads through MiXCR. The sample lists 10,000 to 15,000 clones, under 30% occurring once. The sequenced sample was tumor tissue. The receptors here all came from a female donor with papillary thyroid cancer or a benign thyroid nodule (not recorded which). Some clones in this sample may be carry-over from other donors' samples.

V gene TRBV7-3 combines with J gene TRBJ2-2, with D uncertain. CDR3 length equals 12 residues. Germline CDR1 and CDR2: SGHTA and FQGTGA. V was shortened by 3 bases and J by 4 bases, with 3 bases between the two germline ends. The CDR3 loop reads CASSFITGELFF. For the CDR3, the DNA is TGTGCCAGCAGCTTCATCACCGGGGAGCTGTTTTTT.

The V and J genes are TRBV6-4 and TRBJ1-1; D is possibly TRBD1 (5 bases). Germline V lookup: CDR1 MRHNA, CDR2 SNTAGT. The CDR3 has 9 amino acids. CDR3 bases: TGTTGTGCGATGAAGGGGCTTTTCTTT. It is translated as CCAMKGLFF.

V gene TRBV12-3 or TRBV12-4 combines with J gene TRBJ2-1; unclear D gene. The ends were cut back, 7 bases at V and 5 bases at J, with 15 bases in the middle. CDR3 length: 14 amino acids. This chain's CDR3 is CASTLNHMDNEQFF. For the CDR3, the DNA is TGTGCCAGCACTTTGAATCACATGGACAATGAGCAGTTCTTC.

The table lists this clone with a count of one. The chain couples TRBV27 to TRBJ2-4, with D perhaps matching TRBD1 or TRBD2 (6 bases each). The germline CDR1 and CDR2 sequences are MNHEY and SMNVEV (reference sequence). The CDR3 covers 15 residues. Trimming pared 6 bases from V and 2 bases from J, leaving 14 bases between. CDR3 amino acids: CASRKGGQSKNIQYF. DNA of the CDR3: TGTGCCAGCAGGAAGGGGGGCCAATCCAAAAACATTCAGTACTTC.

This clone appeared a few times. The chain links TRBV6-1 to TRBJ2-1; tentative D call: TRBD1 (6 bases). The CDR3 contains 14 residues. V dropped 7 bases and J dropped 4 bases, with 14 bases sitting between them. The germline V gene encodes CDR1 MNHNS and CDR2 SASEGT. The CDR3 nucleotides read TGTGCCAGCATCCACCGGACAGCTTACAATGAGCAGTTCTTC. Its protein product is CASIHRTAYNEQFF.

The V and J genes are TRBV5-1 and TRBJ1-2; possibly TRBD1 for D (5 bases). The V and J ends lost 0 bases and 1 base respectively, with 7 bases between them. Germline CDR1 and CDR2: SGHRS and YFSETQ. The CDR3 sequence is 14 residues long. This chain's CDR3 is CASSLGDSNYGYTF. DNA for the CDR3: TGCGCCAGCAGCTTGGGCGACAGTAACTATGGCTACACCTTC.

In its sample, this clone was seen many times. This may arise from a read error, as a much more abundant clone is one base away. V usage is TRBV10-2 and J usage is TRBJ2-1; D call uncertain. Germline values: CDR1 WSHSY, CDR2 SAAADI. The CDR3 length is 12 residues. Trimming removed 4 bases at V and 8 bases at J, with 9 bases between. The CDR3 nucleotides read TGCGCCAGCAGTGCGACTGGCGATGAGCAGTTCTTC. Protein product: CASSATGDEQFF.

This clone has only a few counts. The V and J genes are TRBV6-2 or TRBV6-3 and TRBJ1-5; TRBD1 agrees at 8 bases. Germline trimming cut 5 bases from V and 2 bases from J; bases unmatched to any gene: 2. The CDR3 covers 14 residues. The germline gives CDR1 MNHEY, CDR2 SVGEGT. CDR3 bases: TGTGCCAGCAGTAACAGGGGGGGCAATCAGCCCCAGCATTTT. Its protein product is CASSNRGGNQPQHF.

This clone has at least ten counts. The chain uses TRBV20-1 and TRBJ1-5, with D uncertain. This CDR3 spans 17 amino acids. Germline values: CDR1 DFQATT, CDR2 SNEGSKA (reference sequence). V was cut by 3 bases and J by 0 bases, with 18 bases left in between. CDR3 nucleotides: TGCAGTGCTAGTCCACCGAGGGCACTTTATAGCAATCAGCCCCAGCATTTT. Residues: CSASPPRALYSNQPQHF.

Judged by abundance, this clone is medium-sized. The chain is built from TRBV28 and TRBJ1-2; D possibly corresponds to TRBD1 (5 bases). Looked up from germline, CDR1 is MDHEN and CDR2 is SYDVKM. The CDR3 loop spans 14 amino acids. V gave up 6 bases and J gave up 4 bases, with 15 bases separating them. CDR3 nucleotide sequence: TGTGCCAGCAGACCAGGGCAGCTTAGCTATGGCTACACCTTC. It encodes CASRPGQLSYGYTF.

This clone is deemed large. V and J are TRBV6-1 and TRBJ2-3, with 8 bases that match TRBD2. This CDR3 comprises 13 residues. Germline assignment: CDR1 MNHNS and CDR2 SASEGT. Unmatched junction bases numbered 1, after V lost 8 bases and J lost 0 bases. In DNA, the CDR3 is TGTGCCAGCGGACTAGCTAGCACAGATACGCAGTATTTT. It translates to CASGLASTDTQYF.

V is TRBV5-1 and J is TRBJ2-1; D possibly matches TRBD1 or TRBD2 (5 bases each). The ends were cut back, 5 bases at V and 4 bases at J, with 22 bases in the middle. The CDR3 has 17 amino acids. CDR1 and CDR2 from the germline V gene are SGHRS and YFSETQ. This CDR3 reads CASRKIPGDGIYNEQFF. CDR3 in DNA: TGCGCCAGCAGAAAAATCCCCGGGGACGGAATATACAATGAGCAGTTCTTC.

This clone was counted a few times. The chain links TRBV6-1 to TRBJ2-7, with 8 positions matching TRBD1. The CDR3 loop spans 15 amino acids. With 2 bases clipped from V and 2 bases from J, the junction kept 5 bases outside the gene matches. CDR1 is MNHNS and CDR2 is SASEGT in the germline V gene. This CDR3 is CASSESTGEAYEQYV. Written as DNA, the CDR3 is TGTGCCAGCAGTGAATCGACAGGGGAGGCCTACGAGCAGTACGTC.

This clone was counted at least ten times. The chain recombines TRBV7-2 with TRBJ1-5; 11 bases match TRBD1. The V gene's germline CDR1 is SGHTA and CDR2 FQGNSA. This CDR3 region has 15 residues. V shed 3 bases and J 6 bases; nucleotides not matched to a gene: 4. The CDR3 DNA sequence: TGTGCCAGCAGCTTGGAGGGACAGGGGGGTCAGCCCCAGCATTTT. Its translation: CASSLEGQGGQPQHF. Combining the CDR3 with reference TRBV7-2 and TRBJ1-5 gives the whole variable domain GAGVSQSPSNKVTEKGKDVELRCDPISGHTALYWYRQSLGQGLEFLIYFQGNSAPDKSGLPSDRFSAERTGGSVSTLTIQRTQQEDSAVYLCASSLEGQGGQPQHFGDGTRLSIL.

This chain joins TRBV6-1 and TRBJ1-1; perhaps TRBD1 as D (6 bases). This CDR3 is built from 14 residues. V was pared by 4 bases and J by 4 bases, with 13 bases between. From germline, CDR1 is MNHNS and CDR2 SASEGT. The CDR3 loop reads CASSVGGEITEAFF. In DNA, the CDR3 is TGTGCCAGCAGTGTAGGGGGGGAGATCACTGAAGCTTTCTTT.

The chain has TRBV6-5 and TRBJ2-7; D may match TRBD1 or TRBD2 (7 bases each). The CDR3 runs 16 residues. Germline lookup yields CDR1 MNHEY and CDR2 SVGAGI. V was clipped by 2 bases and J by 7 bases, with 21 bases between them. DNA of the CDR3: TGTGCCAGCAGTTACAGCAGGGGGGGAACCAGGTGGGAGCAGTACTTC. It codes for CASSYSRGGTRWEQYF.

This clone was counted only a few times. The V call is TRBV19, the J call TRBJ1-5; D is unresolved. The length of the CDR3 is 15 residues. V was cut by 6 bases and J by 7 bases, with 19 bases left in between. The germline CDR1 and CDR2 sequences are LNHDA and SQIVND (reference sequence). The CDR3 here is CASRCIPRTGQPQHF. CDR3 sequence (DNA): TGTGCCAGTAGATGTATCCCTAGGACGGGGCAGCCCCAGCATTTT.

This clone has only a few counts. The chain employs TRBV19 and TRBJ1-2; TRBD1 matches 7 bases. Per germline, CDR1 LNHDA and CDR2 SQIVND (reference sequence). J was trimmed by 7 bases and V by 4 bases; bases with no gene match: 6. The length of the CDR3 is 13 residues. The CDR3 DNA reads TGTGCCAGTAGTAACTCCGACAGGGTTGGCTACACCTTC. Translating it yields CASSNSDRVGYTF.

This clone appeared many times. V usage is TRBV7-3 and J usage is TRBJ1-1, with 9 bases aligning to TRBD1. V lost 4 bases and J lost 5; bases outside the gene matches: 5. From germline, CDR1 is SGHTA and CDR2 FQGTGA. The CDR3 is 14 amino acids. The CDR3 is CASSSQGAGTEAFF. CDR3 coding DNA: TGTGCCAGCAGCTCACAGGGGGCTGGTACTGAAGCTTTCTTT.

V and J are TRBV6-1 and TRBJ2-3, with 7 bases lining up with TRBD2. The germline V gene encodes CDR1 MNHNS and CDR2 SASEGT. Trimming at V came to 3 bases and at J to 9 bases, leaving 6 bases not matched to a gene. The CDR3 runs 13 residues. DNA for the CDR3: TGTGCCAGCAGTGACGGGGGGACTTCCACGCAGTATTTT. It translates to CASSDGGTSTQYF.

The sample holds many counts of this clone. The chain recombines TRBV20-1 with TRBJ1-1; no clear D. This CDR3 is built from 11 residues. The V gene lost 4 bases and the J gene lost 8 bases, with 11 bases spanning the gap. The germline V gene encodes CDR1 DFQATT and CDR2 SNEGSKA (reference sequence). The CDR3 DNA is TGCAGTGCTAAAGAATACAAGGAAGCTTTCTTT. Translation gives CSAKEYKEAFF.

This clone is medium-sized. The chain joins TRBV28 to TRBJ2-1; 8 bases are a match to TRBD2. CDR1 MDHEN and CDR2 SYDVKM come from the germline V gene. The CDR3 runs 18 residues. V was pared by 5 bases and J by 2 bases, with 14 bases of the junction left unmatched. The CDR3 spells CASSPPLLTSGPYNEQFF. In DNA form, the CDR3 reads TGTGCCAGCAGTCCACCCCTTCTCACTAGCGGACCCTACAATGAGCAGTTCTTC.

The chain combines TRBV7-3 with TRBJ2-7; D may correspond to TRBD1 or TRBD2 (5 bases each). In germline, CDR1 is SGHTA, CDR2 FQGTGA. V was cut by 1 base and J by 5 bases, with 12 bases left in between. The CDR3 extends over 14 amino acids. The CDR3, as DNA: TGTGCCAGCAGCTTAAGAGGGCAGGGCGACGAGCAGTACTTC. Translation: CASSLRGQGDEQYF.

This clone is labeled medium-sized. The rearrangement uses TRBV25-1 and TRBJ1-5; unclear D gene. The germline CDR1 and CDR2 sequences are MGHDK and SYGVNS. The V end was cut by 3 bases, the J end by 3 bases, with 9 bases between. The CDR3 runs to 14 residues. The CDR3 DNA reads as TGTGCCAGCAGTGATTTAGGCAACAATCAGCCCCAGCATTTT. Its protein product is CASSDLGNNQPQHF.

This clone appeared many times. The chain carries TRBV11-2 and TRBJ2-1; 10 nucleotides line up with TRBD2. Germline V CDR1 and CDR2: SGHAT, FQNNGV. The CDR3 covers 15 residues. Unmatched junction bases numbered 8, after V lost 5 bases and J lost 7 bases. The CDR3 nucleotides are TGTGCCAGCAGCCTCCAAGCGGGAGGGTGGAATGAGCAGTTCTTC. Amino acids: CASSLQAGGWNEQFF. Using reference TRBV11-2 and TRBJ2-1 for the parts outside the CDR3, the full variable domain is EAGVAQSPRYKIIEKRQSVAFWCNPISGHATLYWYQQILGQGPKLLIQFQNNGVVDDSQLPKDRFSAERLKGVDSTLKIQPAKLEDSAVYLCASSLQAGGWNEQFFGPGTRLTVL.

At least ten counts were recorded for this clone. This may be a read error: a much more frequent sequence differs by one nucleotide. This chain links TRBV11-2 with TRBJ1-2; tentatively, D is TRBD1 (5 bases). The CDR3 spans 14 residues. V dropped 6 bases and J dropped 5 bases, with 16 bases sitting between them. Germline V lookup: CDR1 SGHAT, CDR2 FQNNGV. The CDR3 sequence is CASSSTETAYGYTF. For the CDR3, the DNA is TGTGCCAGCAGTTCCACCGAGACAGCTTATGGCTACACCTTC.

In the case of this clone: Germline and junction disagree at one end, which may indicate a read error. This CDR3 reads CASSPGTGVGRETKYF. The CDR3 DNA is TGTGCCAGCAGTCCAGGGACAGGGGTAGGCAGGGAGACCAAGTACTTC. J is TRBJ2-5 and V is TRBV28; TRBD1 matches at 10 bases. The length of the CDR3 is 16 residues. CDR1 MDHEN and CDR2 SYDVKM come from the germline V gene. The whole variable domain, filled in from reference TRBV28 and TRBJ2-5, reads DVKVTQSSRYLVKRTGEKVFLECVQDMDHENMFWYRQDPGLGLRLIYFSYDVKMKEKGDIPEGYSVSREKKERFSLILESASTNQTSMYLCASSPGTGVGRETKYFGPGTRLLVL.